Shown below are 26 T cell receptor beta chains from a single sample sequenced in a study of identical twins. TCRdb redid the calling of the 5' RACE reads with MiXCR, one entry per CDR3 protein. This table holds a few hundred thousand distinct CDR3 sequences, 20% to 30% found once. This sample also appeared in a second study, on T cells expressing NK-cell markers.

What was sequenced was CD4+ T cells sorted from blood. The origin of the receptors is a woman aged 18 to 35 in good health.

The table lists this clonotype with a few counts. The gene calls are TRBV12-3 or TRBV12-4 and TRBJ2-5; 11 bases fit TRBD1. Trimming at V came to 5 bases and at J to 7 bases, leaving 6 bases not matched to a gene. The CDR3 has 14 amino acids. The chain's CDR3 is CASSLRDRGGTQYF. CDR3 coding DNA: TGTGCCAGCAGTCTCCGGGACAGGGGGGGGACCCAGTACTTC.

This chain connects TRBV12-3 or TRBV12-4 to TRBJ2-1; TRBD1 might be the D (6 bases). The CDR3 contains 15 residues. Trimming cost V 3 bases and J 8 bases, with 17 bases left between them. DNA of the CDR3: TGTGCCAGCAGTTTCCGGCCGGGACATGGCGATGAGCAGTTCTTC. Protein: CASSFRPGHGDEQFF.

This clonotype was detected many times. The V call is TRBV15, the J call TRBJ2-7; tentatively, D is TRBD1 (5 bases). Trimming cost V 5 bases and J 0 bases, with 11 bases left between them. This CDR3 region has 14 residues. The V gene's germline CDR1 is LNHNV and CDR2 YYDKDF (reference sequence). CDR3 region: CATSSRQSSYEQYF. The CDR3 coding sequence is TGTGCCACCAGCTCACGACAGAGCTCCTACGAGCAGTACTTC.

This clonotype was recorded at least ten times. The rearrangement links TRBV6-5 to TRBJ2-5; tentatively, D is TRBD1 or TRBD2 (5 bases each). This CDR3 is built from 13 residues. The V end lost 2 bases, the J end lost 5 bases, and 9 bases lay between the germline ends. Germline CDR1 reads MNHEY; CDR2 reads SVGAGI. The CDR3 bases are TGTGCCAGCAGTTACCGGGGACGGGAGACCCAGTACTTC. Its translation is CASSYRGRETQYF.

The chain is built from TRBV19 and TRBJ2-7; D is uncertain. Germline assignment: CDR1 LNHDA and CDR2 SQIVND (reference sequence). This CDR3 contains 15 residues. Between the trimmed V and J ends, which lost 6 bases and 2 bases, there was a span of 17 bases. The CDR3 reads CASSFLYLGTYEQYF. For the CDR3, the DNA is TGTGCCAGTAGCTTTCTGTATCTTGGAACCTACGAGCAGTACTTC.

The rearrangement uses TRBV20-1 and TRBJ2-4, with D unresolved. CDR1 is DFQATT, CDR2 SNEGSKA, per germline (reference sequence). V lost 6 bases and J 0 bases, leaving 9 bases between the germline ends. This CDR3 is built from 13 residues. The CDR3 DNA reads TGCAGTGCGGGCGCACTAGCCAAAAACATTCAGTACTTC. Amino acid sequence: CSAGALAKNIQYF.

This clonotype appeared a few times. The rearrangement uses TRBV10-3 and TRBJ2-3, with TRBD1 as a possible D gene (5 bases). V was shortened by 6 bases and J by 5 bases, with 15 bases between the two germline ends. In germline, CDR1 is ENHRY, CDR2 SYGVKD. The CDR3 contains 14 residues. CDR3: CAISPTGAGDTQYF. CDR3 in DNA: TGTGCCATCAGCCCTACTGGGGCCGGAGATACGCAGTATTTT.

CDR3 DNA: TGTGCCAGCAGCTACAGGGTGAGGACTGAAGCTTTCTTT. This sequence encodes CASSYRVRTEAFF. The chain couples TRBV12-3 or TRBV12-4 to TRBJ1-1; D might be TRBD1 (6 bases). The CDR3 has 13 amino acids. Trimming pared 6 bases from V and 5 bases from J, leaving 13 bases between.

The rearrangement joins TRBV3-1 to TRBJ1-1; D unclear. The CDR3 extends over 14 amino acids. V lost 0 bases and J lost 7, with 12 bases in between. Germline assignment: CDR1 LGHDT and CDR2 YNNKEL (reference sequence). CDR3 in DNA: TGTGCCAGCAGCCAAGAGTCACGTAACCTTGAAGCTTTCTTT. It yields the protein CASSQESRNLEAFF. The variable domain in full, with the rest retrieved from reference TRBV3-1 and TRBJ1-1, is DTAVSQTPKYLVTQMGNDKSIKCEQNLGHDTMYWYKQDSKKFLKIMFSYNNKELIINETVPNRFSPKSPDKAHLNLHINSLELGDSAVYFCASSQESRNLEAFFGQGTRLTVV.

V usage is TRBV20-1 and J usage is TRBJ2-5; TRBD2 aligns across 8 bases. Germline values: CDR1 DFQATT, CDR2 SNEGSKA (reference sequence). V gave up 3 bases and J gave up 5 bases; unmatched junction bases: 8. The CDR3 runs 14 residues. This CDR3 is CSARPAGVWETQYF. CDR3 coding DNA: TGCAGTGCTAGGCCAGCGGGAGTCTGGGAGACCCAGTACTTC.

This chain joins TRBV11-2 and TRBJ1-1; D might be TRBD1 (5 bases). Deletions cut 2 bases from V and 1 base from J, with 11 bases between. This CDR3 is built from 15 residues. Germline CDR1 SGHAT, CDR2 FQNNGV. In DNA form, the CDR3 reads TGTGCCAGCAGCTTATTCCGGGGCGAGAACACTGAAGCTTTCTTT. It encodes CASSLFRGENTEAFF.

The chain couples TRBV4-2 to TRBJ2-1, with TRBD2 matching over 14 bases. This CDR3 has 16 residues. From germline, CDR1 is LGHNA and CDR2 YNFKEQ. V dropped 4 bases and J dropped 7; count of bases not matched to a gene: 6. The CDR3 DNA follows: TGTGCCAGCAGCCCGACTAGCGGGGGGGCGAGGAATGAGCAGTTCTTC. The encoded protein is CASSPTSGGARNEQFF.

V gene TRBV6-1 combines with J gene TRBJ2-7; TRBD1 matches 11 bases. V lost 4 bases to trimming and J lost 4 bases; unmatched junction nucleotides: 6. The CDR3 runs 15 residues. Germline V lookup: CDR1 MNHNS, CDR2 SASEGT. The CDR3 here is CASSGAGQGVYEQYF. CDR3 in DNA: TGTGCCAGCAGTGGGGCGGGACAGGGGGTTTACGAGCAGTACTTC.

V gene TRBV6-2 or TRBV6-3 combines with J gene TRBJ1-1; D is uncertain. CDR1 and CDR2 (germline): MNHEY, SVGEGT. Trimming left V 8 bases short and J 0 bases short, with 13 bases between. The CDR3 is 14 residues long. The DNA for the CDR3 is TGTGCCAGCGCGGTTCATGGGGTGAACACTGAAGCTTTCTTT. This codes for CASAVHGVNTEAFF.

The chain recombines TRBV12-3 or TRBV12-4 with TRBJ2-2; D could derive from TRBD1 or TRBD2 (5 bases each). The CDR3 totals 15 residues. V was trimmed by 1 base and J by 6 bases, leaving 12 bases between them. The CDR3: CASSLGLMGAGELFF. The CDR3 bases are TGTGCCAGCAGTTTAGGGTTGATGGGGGCCGGGGAGCTGTTTTTT.

A few counts support this clonotype. The chain is built from TRBV20-1 and TRBJ2-4, with TRBD1 matching 9 bases. V dropped 6 bases and J dropped 8; count of bases not matched to a gene: 2. Germline V gene sequence: CDR1 DFQATT, CDR2 SNEGSKA (reference sequence). CDR3 length: 11 amino acids. The CDR3 DNA is TGCAGTGCGGGACAGGGCCACATTCAGTACTTC. It is translated as CSAGQGHIQYF.

The chain combines TRBV27 with TRBJ2-1; 9 bases map to TRBD2. The junction had 9 bases not matched to a gene; V was cut back by 2 bases and J by 10 bases. This CDR3 contains 15 residues. The V gene's germline CDR1 is MNHEY and CDR2 SMNVEV (reference sequence). CDR3 nucleotide sequence: TGTGCCAGCAGTTTAGGCGGCGGGAGGGCCGGAGAGCAGTTCTTC. It is translated as CASSLGGGRAGEQFF.

The chain links TRBV11-3 to TRBJ2-7; the D is unclear. Trimming removed 3 bases at V and 0 bases at J, with 18 bases between. The CDR3 spans 17 residues. Per the germline V gene, CDR1 is SGHNT and CDR2 is YENEEA. CDR3 region: CASSFTLRTASSYEQYF. CDR3 bases: TGTGCCAGCAGCTTCACTTTAAGGACCGCGAGCTCCTACGAGCAGTACTTC.

The rearrangement uses TRBV5-1 and TRBJ2-2, with 8 bases aligning to TRBD2. The J segment lost 4 bases and the V segment lost 1 base, leaving 0 bases of the junction unmatched. Germline CDR1 SGHRS, CDR2 YFSETQ. CDR3 length: 14 amino acids. The CDR3 DNA follows: TGCGCCAGCAGCTTGAGCGGGAGCACCGGGGAGCTGTTTTTT. Its translation is CASSLSGSTGELFF.

The rearrangement joins TRBV4-2 to TRBJ1-2, with a possible D match to TRBD1 (5 bases). The CDR3 has 14 amino acids. CDR1 is LGHNA and CDR2 is YNFKEQ in the germline V gene. Trimming stripped 0 bases from V and 8 bases from J, with 13 bases between. The CDR3: CASSQEQAFWGYTF. For the CDR3, the DNA is TGTGCCAGCAGCCAAGAACAGGCTTTCTGGGGCTACACCTTC.

The gene calls are TRBV27 and TRBJ1-1; TRBD1 matches at 9 bases. V gave up 8 bases and J gave up 12 bases; unmatched junction bases: 16. Germline assignment: CDR1 MNHEY and CDR2 SMNVEV (reference sequence). The CDR3 is 14 residues long. CDR3 in amino acids: CASGKQGARVLSFF. DNA for the CDR3: TGTGCCAGCGGAAAACAGGGGGCGCGGGTGTTGTCTTTCTTT.

This clonotype was seen many times. The genes are TRBV29-1 and TRBJ1-1; 7 nucleotides line up with TRBD1. Germline-derived CDR1 and CDR2 are SQVTM and ANQGSEA. The CDR3 covers 12 residues. The V and J ends lost 4 bases and 4 bases, in that order; junction bases with no gene match: 3. The DNA of the CDR3 is TGCAGCGTTGTATCAGGGGGCACTGAAGCTTTCTTT. This sequence encodes CSVVSGGTEAFF. The variable domain in full, completed from reference TRBV29-1 and TRBJ1-1, reads SAVISQKPSRDICQRGTSLTIQCQVDSQVTMMFWYRQQPGQSLTLIATANQGSEATYESGFVIDKFPISRPNLTFSTLTVSNMSPEDSSIYLCSVVSGGTEAFFGQGTRLTVV.

A word on this clonotype: One end of the junction varies from germline; a read error may be responsible. The V call is TRBV7-6, the J call TRBJ1-2; a weak D match, TRBD1 (5 bases). The CDR3 loop spans 12 amino acids. CDR1 and CDR2 (germline): SGHVS, FNYEAQ. The CDR3 protein is CASSNPAGDSYF. CDR3 sequence (DNA): TGTGCCAGCAGCAATCCCGCGGGGGACTCCTACTTC.

This clonotype was counted a few times. V and J are TRBV7-6 and TRBJ2-3; D is possibly TRBD1 (6 bases). From germline, CDR1 is SGHVS and CDR2 FNYEAQ. The germline V and J ends were trimmed by 1 base and 2 bases, with 10 bases remaining between them. The CDR3 runs to 15 residues. The CDR3 here is CASSLGTGLTDTQYF. The CDR3 DNA reads TGTGCCAGCAGCTTAGGCACAGGGCTCACAGATACGCAGTATTTT. The complete variable domain, with remaining parts taken from reference TRBV7-6 and TRBJ2-3, reads GAGVSQSPRYKVTKRGQDVALRCDPISGHVSLYWYRQALGQGPEFLTYFNYEAQQDKSGLPNDRFSAERPEGSISTLTIQRTEQRDSAMYRCASSLGTGLTDTQYFGPGTRLTVL.

This clonotype has at least ten counts. The chain employs TRBV12-3 or TRBV12-4 and TRBJ1-5; the match to TRBD1 covers 7 bases. V lost 7 bases and J lost 9; bases outside the gene matches: 6. CDR3 length: 12 amino acids. CDR3: CASTIQGRPQHF. Here the CDR3 DNA reads TGTGCCAGCACCATACAGGGGCGGCCCCAGCATTTT.

This chain joins TRBV29-1 and TRBJ2-7, with D maybe TRBD2 (6 bases). The CDR3 is made up of 14 amino acids. Germline assignment: CDR1 SQVTM and CDR2 ANQGSEA. With 5 bases removed from V and 4 bases from J, the gap between germline ends came to 18 bases. The CDR3 bases are TGCAGCGTTAAATTGAGGGACTCCCGTTACGAGCAGTACTTC. As protein: CSVKLRDSRYEQYF.